This T cell receptor (beta chain) came from a study of siplizumab effects on memory and regulatory T cells (dated by TCRdb to the late 2010s). Some background on the complete study: The effect of the anti-CD2 antibody siplizumab on alloreactive T-cell subsets was examined in allogeneic mixed lymphocyte reactions constructed from human PBMCs. Paper-wide results and their limitations: Whether proliferating Tregs from siplizumab cultures actually had suppressive function was not functionally confirmed. Siplizumab significantly lowered the cumulative frequency of alloreactive sequences that could be traced to unstimulated CD4+ memory T cells. Among mappable alloreactive CD4+ clones, an average Treg-derived fraction of over 60% was observed with siplizumab, compared with approximately 25% in control reactions. About 75-96% of proliferating CD4+ or CD8+ clones could not be given a naive or memory phenotype. Unstimulated naive T cells appeared more diverse than memory T cells, and naive cells seemed to contribute substantially to the alloresponse. Because sequences below about 10^-5 frequency were poorly captured, only a minor fraction of alloreactive clones could be mapped to unstimulated subsets.

Trimming costs V 0 bases and J 6 bases, and their ends lie 13 bases apart. Taken from cysteine to phenylalanine, the CDR3 has 15 residues. Of the read, only the CDR3 DNA is kept; its 45 bases are in frame from base 1. Per the germline V gene (reference sequence), SEHNR is the CDR1 and FQNEAQ is the CDR2. To note about this clone: Its antigen remains unidentified. No qualities accompany the bases; no much larger clone lies one base away.

TCRbeta CDR3 sequencing was performed on sorted unstimulated T cells and on proliferating T cells recovered from mixed lymphocyte reactions. Fresh whole blood from fewer than 12 HLA-typed healthy donors was used to isolate PBMCs. To map where alloreactive clones came from, unstimulated CD4+ non-regulatory T cells were FACS-sorted. The protocol used for the library was the immunoSEQ multiplex PCR assay. About 9.9 x 10^4 TCR templates per sample were assayed by the deep sequencing platform. Genomic DNA extracted from sorted T cells was used for TCRbeta CDR3 sequencing. The study's processing was this. The R programming language was used for clonal analysis of TCRbeta CDR3 data. Comparing unstimulated samples against CFSE-low samples taken after the reaction was how alloreactive CD4+ and CD8+ clones were defined. Regulatory or non-regulatory origin was assigned to alloreactive CD4+ clones by matching of sequences to sorted unstimulated Treg and non-Treg repertoires. Drawn from immuneACCESS, this table holds only the in-frame rearrangements with V and J called that TCRdb kept. Clones are partly lost; checked studies trace under half to an unresolved V gene and leave the rest unexplained. V and J calls and clone size are as listed in that table; D and trimming were resolved from the DNA. The sample data list fewer than 100,000 clones, and around 94% of these were observed just once. Less than 0.4% of the sample belongs to the ten largest clones.

The sample consisted of non-Treg CD4+ T cells sorted from blood. The cell subset or site label of this sample denotes: FACS-sorted unstimulated CD4+ non-regulatory T cells. This TCR was recovered from a human donor in good health. This chain is built from TRBV7-9 and TRBJ2-3; 5 matching bases give a weak D call of TRBD1. The CDR3 amino acid sequence is: CASSLARSGSDTQYF. The nucleotide sequence reads TGTGCCAGCAGCTTAGCGCGTTCAGGGTCCGATACGCAGTATTTT.